These 25 T cell receptor beta chains were all obtained from the same sample, sequenced in a study of Ad26.COV2.S vaccination and SARS-CoV-2 variants. Assay used: immunoSEQ multiplex PCR; TCRdb lists only in-frame clones, some missing. The sample includes a few hundred thousand clones, around 86% of them seen just once. Described treatment: some 20 received Ad26.COV2.S at low or high dose, single or two shots; 5 received placebo; per-sample allocation not given. Samples came from day 63 after the first vaccine or placebo injection. The sequenced sample was peripheral blood, obtained in a trial of Ad26.COV2.S vaccine versus placebo. These receptors came from a person between 18 and 65 years old who received the Ad26.COV2.S COVID-19 vaccine or a placebo.

The chain is built from TRBV12-3 or TRBV12-4 and TRBJ2-1; TRBD2 matches at 8 bases. The length of the CDR3 is 13 residues. With 8 bases clipped from V and 2 bases from J, the junction kept 2 bases outside the gene matches. The CDR3 DNA reads TGTGCCAGCGACGGGGGGGCCTACAATGAGCAGTTCTTC. Translating gives CASDGGAYNEQFF.

This sequence joins TRBV9 and TRBJ1-6, with a weak D call TRBD1 (6 bases). V was clipped by 0 bases and J by 10 bases, with 11 bases between them. CDR3 length equals 14 residues. Germline-derived CDR1 and CDR2 are SGDLS and YYNGEE. CDR3 residues: CASSVEQGGSPLHF. In nucleotides, the CDR3 is TGTGCCAGCAGCGTAGAACAGGGTGGATCACCCCTCCACTTT.

This sequence joins TRBV27 and TRBJ2-7; tentative D call: TRBD1 (5 bases). The CDR3 runs 13 residues. The germline CDR1 and CDR2 sequences are MNHEY and SMNVEV (reference sequence). V was trimmed by 4 bases and J by 2 bases, leaving 9 bases between them. Here the CDR3 reads CASSYQGPYEQYF. In DNA, the CDR3 is TGTGCCAGCAGTTACCAGGGCCCCTACGAGCAGTACTTC.

The rearrangement links TRBV6-5 to TRBJ1-3; the D gene is possibly TRBD1 (6 bases). With 2 bases removed from V and 0 bases from J, the gap between germline ends came to 11 bases. The CDR3 has 16 residues. CDR1 and CDR2 from the germline V gene are MNHEY and SVGAGI. CDR3 in amino acids: CASSYVGASSGNTIYF. CDR3 nucleotides: TGTGCCAGCAGTTACGTGGGGGCGAGCTCTGGAAACACCATATATTTT.

The gene calls are TRBV6-1 and TRBJ2-7, with no clear D. The CDR3 extends over 12 amino acids. With 3 bases removed from V and 7 bases from J, the gap between germline ends came to 10 bases. The germline gives CDR1 MNHNS, CDR2 SASEGT. The CDR3 DNA follows: TGTGCCAGCAGTGATTTTGGTCGAGAGCAGTACTTC. It yields the protein CASSDFGREQYF.

The J gene is TRBJ1-1, the V gene TRBV7-6; 8 positions agree with TRBD1. Germline CDR1 and CDR2: SGHVS and FNYEAQ. This CDR3 region has 13 residues. Germline trimming cut 5 bases from V and 7 bases from J; bases unmatched to any gene: 6. Here the CDR3 DNA reads TGTGCCAGCAGCATCGGACAGGGTTTTGAAGCTTTCTTT. Translation gives CASSIGQGFEAFF.

The rearrangement links TRBV7-2 to TRBJ1-4; perhaps TRBD1 as D (5 bases). Germline CDR1 SGHTA, CDR2 FQGNSA. This CDR3 region has 15 residues. V lost 1 base to trimming and J lost 8 bases, with 14 bases between them. The CDR3 region is CASSLGGASGEKLFF. The CDR3 DNA sequence: TGTGCCAGCAGCTTAGGTGGGGCCAGCGGAGAAAAACTGTTTTTT.

The chain recombines TRBV18 with TRBJ1-4; D is unclear. Germline CDR1 KGHSH, CDR2 LQKENI. V lost 4 bases and J 5 bases, leaving 11 bases between the germline ends. The CDR3 runs 14 residues. The DNA for the CDR3 is TGTGCCAGCTCACAACAGCCCTCAAATGAAAAACTGTTTTTT. Amino acids: CASSQQPSNEKLFF.

The rearrangement joins TRBV30 to TRBJ1-1, with D possibly TRBD1 on 6 matching bases. The V end was cut by 7 bases, the J end by 0 bases, with 21 bases between. The CDR3 has 16 amino acids. Germline V gene sequence: CDR1 GTSNPN, CDR2 SVGIG (reference sequence). The CDR3 sequence is CASTSGQTLMNTEAFF. The CDR3, as DNA: TGTGCCTCTACATCGGGACAAACCCTTATGAACACTGAAGCTTTCTTT.

This chain connects TRBV27 to TRBJ2-2, with a tentative D call TRBD2 (6 bases). The CDR3 loop spans 13 amino acids. The V and J ends lost 5 bases and 7 bases respectively, with 11 bases between them. CDR1 MNHEY and CDR2 SMNVEV come from the germline V gene (reference sequence). CDR3 region: CASSARLDGELFF. The CDR3 coding sequence is TGTGCCAGCAGTGCCCGACTAGACGGGGAGCTGTTTTTT.

The genes are TRBV10-3 and TRBJ2-7, with 9 bases lining up with TRBD1. Losses at the gene ends were 0 bases for V and 5 bases for J; bases not matched to a gene: 2. The CDR3 is made up of 14 amino acids. Germline V gene lookup returns CDR1 ENHRY and CDR2 SYGVKD. The CDR3 spells CAISESRTGDEQYF. CDR3 bases: TGTGCCATCAGTGAGTCCAGGACAGGGGACGAGCAGTACTTC.

The CDR3 loop is CASSVVGANQETQYF. The DNA for the CDR3 is TGTGCCAGCAGCGTAGTGGGGGCGAACCAAGAGACCCAGTACTTC. This chain links TRBV9 with TRBJ2-5; TRBD1 is a possible D gene (6 bases). V was trimmed by 0 bases and J by 0 bases, leaving 9 bases between them. This CDR3 region has 15 residues. Germline CDR1 reads SGDLS; CDR2 reads YYNGEE.

CDR3 sequence (DNA): TGTGCCAGCAGTTACTCGACCGGAGGGGGGACGAGTTACTTC. It is translated as CASSYSTGGGTSYF. This sequence joins TRBV6-2 or TRBV6-3 and TRBJ2-7, with D possibly being TRBD1 or TRBD2 (6 bases each). There are 14 residues in the CDR3. The germline V gene encodes CDR1 MNHEY and CDR2 SVGEGT. Between the trimmed V and J ends, which lost 0 bases and 13 bases, there was a span of 19 bases.

The chain carries TRBV7-9 and TRBJ1-1; no definite D call. This CDR3 spans 14 amino acids. Germline CDR1 reads SEHNR; CDR2 reads FQNEAQ (reference sequence). Deletions cut 4 bases from V and 3 bases from J, with 12 bases between. The CDR3 sequence is CASSSPPGYTEAFF. Here the CDR3 DNA reads TGTGCCAGCAGCTCTCCCCCCGGGTACACTGAAGCTTTCTTT.

V usage is TRBV5-1 and J usage is TRBJ1-4; TRBD1 agrees at 9 bases. The CDR3 is made up of 17 amino acids. After removal of 3 bases from V and 3 bases from J, the junction contained 9 bases not matched to a gene. Per germline, CDR1 SGHRS and CDR2 YFSETQ. CDR3 sequence reads: CASSSSQGASSNEKLFF. The CDR3 DNA follows: TGCGCCAGCAGCTCCTCACAGGGGGCCTCGTCTAATGAAAAACTGTTTTTT.

This chain connects TRBV6-2 or TRBV6-3 to TRBJ2-7, with D possibly matching TRBD1 (5 bases). The V end was cut by 6 bases, the J end by 2 bases, with 14 bases between. This CDR3 is built from 14 residues. Germline CDR1 is MNHEY and CDR2 is SVGEGT. The CDR3 protein is CASSLRAGPYEQYF. CDR3 nucleotides: TGTGCCAGCAGCCTCCGGGCAGGGCCCTACGAGCAGTACTTC.

In DNA form, the CDR3 reads TGTGCCAGCAGCTTGGGACAGGGAGGGACTGAAGCTTTCTTT. This sequence encodes CASSLGQGGTEAFF. V usage is TRBV13 and J usage is TRBJ1-1, with 9 bases matching TRBD1. The junction had 4 bases not matched to a gene; V was cut back by 3 bases and J by 5 bases. This CDR3 is 14 amino acids long. Germline assignment: CDR1 PRHDT and CDR2 FYEKMQ (reference sequence).

The chain is built from TRBV6-1 and TRBJ1-2; 8 bases line up with TRBD1. V was clipped by 3 bases and J by 0 bases; unmatched bases: 12. CDR1 MNHNS and CDR2 SASEGT come from the germline V gene. The CDR3 consists of 18 residues. The CDR3 DNA sequence: TGTGCCAGCAGTGATGGACAGGGCCGGCGCGGACCTAACTATGGCTACACCTTC. Its translation: CASSDGQGRRGPNYGYTF.

The V and J genes are TRBV7-9 and TRBJ2-3, with 9 bases that match TRBD2. Germline V gene lookup returns CDR1 SEHNR and CDR2 FQNEAQ (reference sequence). The CDR3 spans 15 residues. Unmatched junction bases numbered 0, after V lost 2 bases and J lost 0 bases. The CDR3 spells CASSLLAGSTDTQYF. The CDR3, as DNA: TGTGCCAGCAGCTTACTAGCGGGGAGCACAGATACGCAGTATTTT.

The chain combines TRBV7-8 with TRBJ2-3, with 7 nucleotides matching TRBD1. CDR1 SGHVS and CDR2 FQNEAQ come from the germline V gene. The V gene end was trimmed by 5 bases and the J gene end by 1 base; junction bases not matched to a gene: 6. The CDR3 has 15 amino acids. For the CDR3, the DNA is TGTGCCAGCAGCCCCGACAGGGTTCGCACAGATACGCAGTATTTT. Encoded protein: CASSPDRVRTDTQYF.

The chain recombines TRBV6-2 or TRBV6-3 with TRBJ2-5; 8 bases are shared with TRBD1. The germline V gene has CDR1 MNHEY and CDR2 SVGEGT. V lost 4 bases, J lost 7 bases, and 8 bases stayed unmatched. This CDR3 has 14 residues. CDR3 region: CASSSRRGQGTQYF. The CDR3 DNA sequence: TGTGCCAGCAGTTCCCGCAGGGGGCAGGGGACCCAGTACTTC.

This chain joins TRBV5-1 and TRBJ1-1; 7 bases are a match to TRBD1. In germline, CDR1 is SGHRS, CDR2 YFSETQ. The CDR3 runs 14 residues. J gave up 3 bases and V 2 bases, and 4 bases lay outside the gene matches. The CDR3 sequence: CASSFGQDHTEAFF. CDR3 nucleotides: TGCGCCAGCAGCTTCGGACAGGATCACACTGAAGCTTTCTTT. The whole variable domain, remainder taken from reference TRBV5-1 and TRBJ1-1, is KAGVTQTPRYLIKTRGQQVTLSCSPISGHRSVSWYQQTPGQGLQFLFEYFSETQRNKGNFPGRFSGRQFSNSRSEMNVSTLELGDSALYLCASSFGQDHTEAFFGQGTRLTVV.

The sample holds one count of this clone. The V call is TRBV5-4, the J call TRBJ2-2, with 10 bases identical to TRBD2. From germline, CDR1 is SGHNT and CDR2 YYREEE (reference sequence). Trimming at V came to 4 bases and at J to 1 base, leaving 4 bases not matched to a gene. The CDR3 is 16 amino acids. Here the CDR3 reads CASSRTSGRNTGELFF. In nucleotides, the CDR3 is TGTGCCAGCAGCCGGACTAGCGGTCGGAACACCGGGGAGCTGTTTTTT.

The rearrangement joins TRBV7-8 to TRBJ1-4; D is ambiguous. In germline, CDR1 is SGHVS, CDR2 FQNEAQ. The CDR3 has 15 residues. The ends were cut back, 5 bases at V and 3 bases at J, with 13 bases in the middle. CDR3 sequence: CASSPRTGSNEKLFF. As DNA, the CDR3 is TGTGCCAGCAGCCCCCGAACGGGGTCTAATGAAAAACTGTTTTTT.

The chain links TRBV27 to TRBJ1-1; the D gene is possibly TRBD1 (5 bases). The V end lost 5 bases, the J end lost 7 bases, and 23 bases lay between the germline ends. This CDR3 has 16 amino acids. CDR1 and CDR2 (germline): MNHEY, SMNVEV (reference sequence). The CDR3, as DNA: TGTGCCAGCAGTGTAGTCGGGTTGGTGGGGCTTGTTGAAGCTTTCTTT. It codes for CASSVVGLVGLVEAFF.